The 20 T cell receptor beta chains below come from one sample, sequenced in a study of breast tumors, draining lymph nodes, adjacent tissues. The lymph nodes were axillary draining lymph nodes from breast cancer patients. A single record per CDR3 protein comes from TCRdb applying MiXCR to the multiplex PCR reads. Of 150,000 to 200,000 distinct CDR3 sequences listed, around a third are singletons. Sequencing was carried out using axillary lymph node tissue. Every receptor here comes from a female donor with breast cancer. Some clones in this sample may be carry-over from other donors' samples.

There are many counts of this clonotype. The chain recombines TRBV14 with TRBJ2-3, with a possible D match to TRBD1 (5 bases). Germline values: CDR1 SGHDN, CDR2 FVKESK. V was shortened by 2 bases and J by 2 bases, with 11 bases between the two germline ends. This CDR3 is built from 15 residues. CDR3 coding DNA: TGTGCCAGCAGCCAACAGGGATGGGCCACAGATACGCAGTATTTT. Residues: CASSQQGWATDTQYF.

As for this clonotype: An end of the junction does not agree with germline; a read error may underlie this. The chain has TRBV10-2 and TRBJ2-7; tentative D call: TRBD2 (5 bases). CDR3 length: 14 residues. Germline CDR1 and CDR2: WSHSY and SAAADI. The CDR3 nucleotides are TGCGCCAGCAGTGAGTCGGGGAGTGACTACAAGCAGTACTTC. Translating it yields CASSESGSDYKQYF.

Regarding this clonotype: Just one base apart from a much larger clone, this may be a read error. The V gene is TRBV6-1, the J gene TRBJ2-7, with 8 nucleotides matching TRBD1. CDR3 length: 19 residues. The V segment lost 5 bases and the J segment 0 bases; nucleotides outside the gene matches: 18. Germline V gene data show CDR1 as MNHNS and CDR2 as SASEGT. The CDR3 bases are TGTGCCAGCAGTCAGGGGCAGGGGGCCCCCTCTGATCTCTCCTACGAGCAGTACTTC. Translated, it gives CASSQGQGAPSDLSYEQYF.

This clonotype was seen ten or more times. V is TRBV7-3 and J is TRBJ1-1; a possible D gene is TRBD1 (5 bases). Germline loops: CDR1 SGHTA, CDR2 FQGTGA. The length of the CDR3 is 14 residues. V lost 2 bases and J 2 bases, leaving 9 bases between the germline ends. The CDR3 here is CASSLAGPNTEAFF. CDR3 coding DNA: TGTGCCAGCAGCTTAGCAGGGCCCAACACTGAAGCTTTCTTT. Based on the CDR3 plus reference TRBV7-3 and TRBJ1-1, the full variable domain is GAGVSQTPSNKVTEKGKYVELRCDPISGHTALYWYRQSLGQGPEFLIYFQGTGAADDSGLPNDRFFAVRPEGSVSTLKIQRTERGDSAVYLCASSLAGPNTEAFFGQGTRLTVV.

With regard to this clonotype: A much larger clone differs by one base, so this may be a read error. The chain carries TRBV11-2 and TRBJ2-1; the D gene is possibly TRBD1 (5 bases). Germline CDR1 is SGHAT and CDR2 is FQNNGV. CDR3 size: 14 residues. The germline V and J ends were trimmed by 0 bases and 6 bases, with 9 bases remaining between them. The CDR3 here is CASSLEDNSNEQFF. In DNA form, the CDR3 reads TGTGCCAGCAGCTTAGAGGACAACTCCAATGAGCAGTTCTTC.

This clonotype was seen at least ten times. The rearrangement links TRBV9 to TRBJ2-7, with no clear D. The CDR3 length is 14 residues. The germline V gene has CDR1 SGDLS and CDR2 YYNGEE. Between the trimmed V and J ends, which lost 0 bases and 2 bases, there was a span of 9 bases. The CDR3 DNA sequence: TGTGCCAGCAGCGTAGATGGGTTAACCTACGAGCAGTACTTC. Translation: CASSVDGLTYEQYF.

The sample holds many counts of this clonotype. J is TRBJ1-5 and V is TRBV2; the D gene is possibly TRBD1 (6 bases). V lost 6 bases, J lost 4 bases, and 10 bases lay in between. CDR3 size: 13 residues. CDR1 and CDR2 (germline): SNHLY, FYNNEI. CDR3 sequence reads: CASRTGTNQPQHF. The CDR3 DNA follows: TGTGCCAGCAGGACAGGAACAAATCAGCCCCAGCATTTT.

There are many counts of this clonotype. V gene TRBV6-5 combines with J gene TRBJ1-2; TRBD1 is a possible D gene (5 bases). The CDR3 totals 14 residues. The germline gives CDR1 MNHEY, CDR2 SVGAGI. Trimming took off 0 bases at V and 8 bases at J, with 13 bases between the two ends. The CDR3 is CASSYSVGTQGYTF. Written as DNA, the CDR3 is TGTGCCAGCAGTTACTCGGTCGGGACTCAAGGCTACACCTTC.

CDR3 DNA sequence: TGTGCCAGCAGTTCTGGGACTAGCGGGGATCTAGCCAAAAACATTCAGTACTTC. Amino acids: CASSSGTSGDLAKNIQYF. This chain links TRBV6-2 or TRBV6-3 with TRBJ2-4; 13 bases fit TRBD2. The CDR3 covers 18 residues. With 4 bases clipped from V and 0 bases from J, the junction kept 6 bases outside the gene matches. Looked up from germline, CDR1 is MNHEY and CDR2 is SVGEGT.

Worth noting for this clonotype: Since a much larger clone is just one base distant, this may be a read error. The J gene is TRBJ1-4, the V gene TRBV6-2 or TRBV6-3, with D perhaps TRBD1 (6 bases). Germline V gives CDR1 MNHEY, CDR2 SVGEGT. This CDR3 has 17 residues. The CDR3 here is CASSHSTGRTTNEKLFF. The CDR3, as DNA: TGTGCCAGCAGTCACTCTACAGGGCGTACAACTAATGAAAAACTGTTTTTT.

The chain is built from TRBV27 and TRBJ2-6, with D possibly being TRBD1 (6 bases). This CDR3 region has 20 residues. V was shortened by 6 bases and J by 1 base, with 25 bases between the two germline ends. CDR1 and CDR2 (germline): MNHEY, SMNVEV (reference sequence). Written as DNA, the CDR3 is TGTGCCAGCAGCCGGGACACCGTAAGGCAAGGGTTTTCTGGGGCCAACGTCCTGACTTTC. Its translation: CASSRDTVRQGFSGANVLTF.

This clonotype was seen repeatedly, ten times or more. This sequence joins TRBV5-5 and TRBJ1-5; perhaps TRBD1 as D (6 bases). The CDR3 spans 17 residues. The ends were cut back, 3 bases at V and 2 bases at J, with 18 bases in the middle. Germline V gives CDR1 SGHKS, CDR2 YYEKEE (reference sequence). The CDR3 spells CASSSRDTGIGNQPQHF. The CDR3 bases are TGTGCCAGCAGCTCCCGGGACACCGGGATTGGCAATCAGCCCCAGCATTTT.

This clonotype has a count of ten or more. The V and J genes are TRBV6-5 and TRBJ2-1; the match to TRBD2 covers 9 bases. After removal of 4 bases from V and 0 bases from J, the junction contained 4 bases not matched to a gene. The germline gives CDR1 MNHEY, CDR2 SVGAGI. CDR3 length equals 16 residues. DNA of the CDR3: TGTGCCAGCAGTTTCCTAGCGGGGAGCTCCTACAATGAGCAGTTCTTC. Encoded protein: CASSFLAGSSYNEQFF.

Comment on this clonotype: This sequence may be a read error, since a much larger clone differs from it by one base. This chain connects TRBV28 to TRBJ1-5; 7 positions agree with TRBD1. In germline, CDR1 is MDHEN, CDR2 SYDVKM. The CDR3 consists of 12 residues. Here the CDR3 reads CPTTGTYQPQHF. The CDR3 DNA is TGTCCGACGACAGGGACCTATCAGCCCCAGCATTTT.

Many counts were recorded for this clonotype. The chain employs TRBV2 and TRBJ2-2; the D gene could be TRBD1 or TRBD2 (5 bases each). V was pared by 6 bases and J by 6 bases, with 17 bases between. The CDR3 consists of 15 residues. The germline V gene has CDR1 SNHLY and CDR2 FYNNEI. The CDR3 loop is CASSILQGPAGELFF. For the CDR3, the DNA is TGTGCCAGCAGCATTTTGCAGGGACCGGCCGGGGAGCTGTTTTTT.

Comment on this clonotype: This may be a read error: a much more frequent sequence differs by one nucleotide. This chain links TRBV6-1 with TRBJ2-2, with TRBD1 matching 8 bases. From germline, CDR1 is MNHNS and CDR2 SASEGT. The CDR3 sequence is 14 residues long. CDR3 coding DNA: TGTGCCGGCAGGGGGCAGGTGTACACCGGGGAGCTGTTTTTT. Its protein is CAGRGQVYTGELFF.

V is TRBV2 and J is TRBJ1-1, with a weak D call TRBD1 (6 bases). Germline V gene lookup returns CDR1 SNHLY and CDR2 FYNNEI. The CDR3 consists of 12 residues. The CDR3 loop is CAREGGRTEAFF. The CDR3, as DNA: TGTGCTAGAGAGGGGGGAAGAACTGAAGCTTTCTTT.

This clonotype came up many times. V gene TRBV29-1 combines with J gene TRBJ2-5; 8 bases line up with TRBD2. V lost 7 bases and J lost 5; bases outside the gene matches: 9. Germline V gives CDR1 SQVTM, CDR2 ANQGSEA. This CDR3 is 13 amino acids long. The CDR3 DNA reads TGCAGCGGCCTCGGGGGGGTGGGGGAGACCCAGTACTTC. It translates to CSGLGGVGETQYF.

Concerning this clonotype: Since a much larger clone is just one base distant, this may be a read error. The chain links TRBV28 to TRBJ1-6, with 7 nucleotides matching TRBD1. The germline V gene has CDR1 MDHEN and CDR2 SYDVKM. The CDR3 has 12 amino acids. The CDR3 reads CTSRRDRSPLHF. CDR3 nucleotides: TGTACCAGCAGGAGGGACAGATCACCCCTCCACTTT.

As concerns this clonotype: One junction end does not reproduce the germline sequence, and a read error may be involved. V is TRBV2 and J is TRBJ1-6; 9 bases fit TRBD1. CDR1 SNHLY and CDR2 FYNNEI come from the germline V gene. The CDR3 has 16 residues. In DNA, the CDR3 is TGTGCCAGCAGCAGGACAGGGGTCCCCTATAGTTCACCCCTCCACTTT. This sequence encodes CASSRTGVPYSSPLHF.